Reported below is one T cell receptor beta chain. The naive CD8 fraction comprised CD45RO-negative cells positively selected for CCR7 and excluded terminally differentiated effector memory CD45RA+ cells. This sample was included in a study of shared clonotypes between healthy human individuals. Measured with immunoSEQ multiplex PCR; TCRdb has only the in-frame clones, and not every one. The sample lists about 590,000 clones, roughly 96% occurring once. The CDR3 is 16 amino acids. V was clipped by 0 bases and J by 2 bases, with 13 bases between them. Germline CDR1 and CDR2: SGHRS and YFSETQ. This chain links TRBV5-1 with TRBJ2-3; D ambiguous. The source is a woman under 40 in good health. Sequenced material: naive CD8+ T cells sorted from blood. The CDR3 DNA reads TGCGCCAGCAGCTTGGAGGACGGCTCAATCACAGATACGCAGTATTTT. This encodes CASSLEDGSITDTQYF.